This T cell receptor beta chain was identified in a study of cytomegalovirus exposure and HLA in healthy donors (dated by TCRdb to 2015 to 2018). Notes on the research overall: According to an earlier analysis of 587 of the donors, roughly 180 million T cells yielded roughly 110 million unique TCR beta sequences and roughly 280 Gb of sequence data. Roughly 300 gigabases of sequencing data and 75 million to 85 million unique TCR sequences made up an early release that covered over 550 HLA-typed donors. Among the 398 genotyped donors, 75% to 90% belonged to the genetic ancestry cluster associated with self-reported Caucasian donors. The study aimed to test whether signatures of past pathogen exposure could be identified by cataloging public T cell receptors. The T cell repertoires of under 750 subjects were profiled by immunosequencing and related to cytomegalovirus serostatus. A separate validation cohort of over 95 different subjects was used in addition to the roughly 700-subject first cohort. To predict cytomegalovirus infection status, the study combined high-throughput TCR immunosequencing, statistical association of individual TCRs with disease status, and machine learning. A later analysis re-analyzed previously published TCR beta repertoires from 666 donors and added high-resolution HLA genotyping to study TCR occurrence patterns. Rather than using new phenotypic data, the later analysis identified candidate immune exposures from TCR beta sequences and from how often those sequences occurred across donors. To decide whether each TCR beta V gene segment behaved as functional or pseudogenic, an earlier analysis of approximately 600 of the donors relied on high-throughput TCR beta sequencing. Donor age, sex, ethnicity and CMV serostatus were collected together with the repertoire data. Genome-wide SNP genotypes for about 60% of the roughly 670 donors were used in a later genetic analysis, which treated that subset as a discovery cohort. Every repertoire in the discovery cohort had been generated on one and the same sequencing platform. HLA typing included class I and class II loci at four-digit resolution. Typing coverage differed by locus: A, B, C, DRB1 and DQB1 were typed in about 629-640 donors, DQA1 in about 510, DPA1 in over 600, and DPB1 in around 440. Because of strong linkage in the cohort, roughly five DR-DQ haplotypes were treated as single units for association and clustering. Among several hundred genotyped donors of the cohort, an average of around 240,000 unique TCR beta nucleotide sequences was sequenced per donor, of which approximately 18% were non-productive. The study at large found these results: Several of the top co-occurrence clusters appeared to be linked to parvovirus B19, influenza, CMV and Epstein-Barr virus, according to a later analysis. In a later genetic analysis, fewer N-insertions in productive TCRs were reported among donors in an Asian-associated ancestry cluster than the approximately 710-donor mean. At a false discovery rate of 0.05, a later analysis linked 16,951 TCR beta sequences to specific HLA alleles. The study listed 150 to 200 TCR beta chains as associated with cytomegalovirus. A cluster of highly shared sequence variants was judged likely to be a technical artifact of the sequencing pipeline. Roughly uniform sequencing depth across donors was assumed in presence/absence analyses, although this assumption may not hold. A later analysis found that HLA-associated TCR beta chains were more clonally expanded and had lower generation probabilities than equally common non-associated chains. Because the 87-base-pair reads could not distinguish some IMGT-functional V segments, including TRBV6-2 and TRBV6-3, those segments were excluded. Linkage disequilibrium might explain the correlated functional status among segregating V segments, but an unknown experimental factor could not be ruled out. HLA typing was unavailable for some donors at each locus, so association tests used only the typed subset. In a later analysis, the rate of TCR association differed among HLA loci, with DRB1 alleles having the most associated TCRs and HLA-C alleles having the fewest. The authors suggested that the approach could potentially be extended to other disease states and immunological phenotypes. In vitro tests confirmed that three of the cytomegalovirus-associated TCR beta chains recognize cytomegalovirus antigens. Most CMV-associated TCR beta chains appeared to be HLA-restricted in a later analysis, and the HLA associations seemed to be driven largely by CMV exposure. Broadly in line with IMGT annotations, most TCR beta V segments showed up in productive rearrangements about 87% or about 30% of the time in an earlier analysis of 587 of the donors. A further reported finding was that TCR beta sequences accurately predicted the HLA-A and HLA-B alleles for most subjects in the first cohort. When HLA alleles, especially DR and DQ, strongly co-occurred, TCR associations were difficult to assign to individual alleles. Immune exposure information for the cohort was limited to CMV serostatus. In both the original and validation cohorts, the classifier was reported to diagnose cytomegalovirus status with high specificity and sensitivity. Because counts were too low, seventeen rarely observed V segments, including chromosome 9 orphons, were left out of the earlier analysis of some 640 of the donors. In this cohort, only TCR beta chains were sequenced, and detectable features were limited by the absence of alpha or paired-chain data. V-gene and J-gene trimming of TCR beta chains was associated with a missense DCLRE1C variant in a later genetic analysis, and the association was replicated in an independent cohort. While some public TCRs were present in many individuals, most TCR sequences turned up only very rarely across donors.

The library was generated by the immunoSEQ multiplex PCR assay. For the multiplex PCR, a mixture combining 60 forward primers for TCR Vbeta segments and 13 reverse primers for TCR Jbeta segments was used. A multiplex PCR assay on genomic DNA amplified the CDR3 region of rearranged TCR beta genes. The Illumina HiSeq System was used to sequence the amplified TCR beta libraries as 87-base-pair reads. The published analysis was carried out like this. A later analysis tallied roughly 80 million unique TCR beta chains across the 666 repertoires, and approximately 11 million of those chains were shared by two or more donors. Raw reads were error-corrected and collapsed into unique sequences with a nearest-neighbor algorithm that merged closely related sequences to remove PCR and sequencing errors. V, D and J gene segments were assigned by aligning CDR3 sequences to IMGT reference sequences. Each retained sequence needed at least a six-nucleotide match to both a V gene segment and a J gene segment. Rearrangements were called productive when the CDR3 lacked stop codons and stayed in frame with V and J; all others were non-productive. CDR3 was defined according to IMGT convention as the region running from the second conserved V-encoded cysteine to the conserved J-encoded phenylalanine. Sequences without an unambiguous match to a single V gene segment were excluded from the earlier analysis of almost 600 of the donors. An earlier analysis of under 750 of the donors called V segments functional above 56.7% productive rearrangements and segregating when the between-donor standard deviation exceeded 5%. A statistical classification framework was built to diagnose cytomegalovirus status from the catalog of TCR beta chain sequences. In a later analysis, TCR nucleotide sequences were compared against IMGT/GENE-DB human TR gene sequences so that V and J genes could be assigned. Using the TCRdist pipeline, a later analysis assigned CDR3 sequences along with most-parsimonious VDJ recombination scenarios. In a later analysis, every TCR beta chain was defined by the combination of its CDR3 amino acid sequence and its V-gene family, and reads without a unique V-gene family were dropped. A later analysis removed 592 highly shared, low-generation-probability nucleotide sequences to deal with suspected cross-contamination and a sequencing artifact. A later analysis calculated a clonal expansion index for each public chain from normalized within-repertoire ranks of inferred template counts. In a later analysis, generation probabilities were computed using a VDJ recombination model fitted to out-of-frame rearrangements, and the results were checked against IGoR. Hypergeometric tests were used in a later analysis to score TCR-TCR, TCR-HLA and TCR-CMV co-occurrence, with a repertoire-size bias correction applied to the TCR pairs. A later analysis estimated false discovery rates by permuting HLA or CMV assignments 20 times. In a later analysis, co-occurring TCRs were grouped with DBSCAN, and TCRdist sequence similarity was added when clustering was performed within HLA-allele-positive subsets. Co-occurrence clustering excluded repertoires with fewer than 30,000 or more than 120,000 public chains, plus five with anomalous nucleotide sharing. TCRdb provides this immuneACCESS table in a form limited to in-frame rearrangements. Some clones are lacking; in checked studies, under half of them reflect an unresolved V gene, and why the rest are absent is not known. V, J and clone size derive from that table, while D and trimming were established from the DNA sequence. The sample table lists 90,000 to 120,000 clones, 70% to 80% of them with a count of one. Roughly 2.1% of the sample is in the top ten clones.

The cohort comprised 670 or so healthy bone marrow donors. Cohort members were all nominally healthy when sampled, although unrecorded immune exposures were likely present. The donor was CMV seronegative and was included in the group of around 320 seronegative cohort members. A peripheral blood sample was provided by each donor, and peripheral blood mononuclear cells were used for TCR beta sequencing. Genomic DNA extraction from the blood cell samples was performed with the Qiagen DNeasy Blood Extraction Kit. The CDR3 measures 13 amino acids from cysteine to phenylalanine. Of all the DNA, just the CDR3 is kept, 39 bases in frame from base 1. For this chain, trimming is 6 bases at the V end and 1 base at the J end, and the number of junction bases without a gene match is 1. Sequences WNHNN (CDR1) and SYGVQD (CDR2) are obtained from the germline V gene (reference sequence). Notes on this clone: Its antigen remains undetermined. No quality values exist for individual bases; no much larger clone is one base distant.

The source is a young man in good health and CMV-seronegative. The chain is assembled from TRBV10-1 and TRBJ1-1, with 8 bases aligning to TRBD1. Sequencing was done on a sample of PBMCs. The encoded CDR3 is CASRDRENTEAFF. The nucleotides read TGCGCCAGCAGGGACAGGGAGAACACTGAAGCTTTCTTT.